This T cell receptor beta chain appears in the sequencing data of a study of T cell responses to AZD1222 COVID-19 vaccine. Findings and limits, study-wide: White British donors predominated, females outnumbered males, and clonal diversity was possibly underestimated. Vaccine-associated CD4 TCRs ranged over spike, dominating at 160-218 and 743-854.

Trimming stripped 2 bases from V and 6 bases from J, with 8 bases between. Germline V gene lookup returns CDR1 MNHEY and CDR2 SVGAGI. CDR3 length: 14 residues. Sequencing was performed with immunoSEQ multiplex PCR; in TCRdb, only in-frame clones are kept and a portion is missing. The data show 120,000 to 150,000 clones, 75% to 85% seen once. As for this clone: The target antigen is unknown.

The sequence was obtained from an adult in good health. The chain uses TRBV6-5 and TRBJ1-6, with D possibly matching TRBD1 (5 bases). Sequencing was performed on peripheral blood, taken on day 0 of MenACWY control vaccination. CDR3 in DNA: TGTGCCAGCAGTTACCACGGGGCTAATTCACCCCTCCACTTT. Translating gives CASSYHGANSPLHF.